This T cell receptor (beta chain) was identified during a study of blood T cell repertoires in COVID-19. Study-level background: The United States, Italy and Spain were the sources of the acute and convalescent COVID-19 samples. T cells, B-cell-depleted T cells, or PBMCs supplied cDNA or gDNA.

Original handling: Estimation of nucleated cell counts was performed using reference gene primer amplification. Here immunoSEQ multiplex PCR was the method, and the copy in TCRdb shows in-frame clones only, minus some. The V and J calls and clone size come from that table; D and trimming were worked out from the DNA. The sample carries 49,000 or so clones, roughly 80% recorded once. The TCR sequence derives from a man in his 60s with active COVID-19. Material for sequencing was peripheral blood.

The CDR3 loop reads CASSRENNPDEQFF. CDR3 DNA sequence: TGTGCCAGCAGCCGGGAGAATAATCCGGATGAGCAGTTCTTC. The rearrangement uses TRBV13 and TRBJ2-1; TRBD2 might be the D (6 bases). Per the germline V gene, CDR1 is PRHDT and CDR2 is FYEKMQ (reference sequence). The CDR3 runs to 14 residues. V lost 5 bases, J lost 8 bases, and 16 bases lay in between.